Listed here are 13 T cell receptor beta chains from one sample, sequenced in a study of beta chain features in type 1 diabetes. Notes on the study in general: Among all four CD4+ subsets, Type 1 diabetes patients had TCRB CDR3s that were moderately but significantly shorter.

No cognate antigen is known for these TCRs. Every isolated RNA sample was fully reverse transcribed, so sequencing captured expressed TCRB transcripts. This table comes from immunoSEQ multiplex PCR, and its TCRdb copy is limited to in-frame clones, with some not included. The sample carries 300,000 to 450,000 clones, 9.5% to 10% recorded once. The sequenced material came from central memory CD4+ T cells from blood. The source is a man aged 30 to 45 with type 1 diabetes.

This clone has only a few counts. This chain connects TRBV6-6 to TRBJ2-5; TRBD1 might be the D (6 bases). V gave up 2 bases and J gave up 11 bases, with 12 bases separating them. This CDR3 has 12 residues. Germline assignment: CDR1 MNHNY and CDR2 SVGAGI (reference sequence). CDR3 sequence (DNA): TGTGCCAGCAGTTACACCACCGGACAGCAGTACTTC. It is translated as CASSYTTGQQYF.

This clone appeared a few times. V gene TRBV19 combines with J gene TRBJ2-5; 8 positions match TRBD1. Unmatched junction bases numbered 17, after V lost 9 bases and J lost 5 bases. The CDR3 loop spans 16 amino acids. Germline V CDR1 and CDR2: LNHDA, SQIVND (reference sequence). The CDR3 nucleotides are TGTGCCAGGAAAAAGACAGGGGCGACTCCTCGGGAGACCCAGTACTTC. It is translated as CARKKTGATPRETQYF. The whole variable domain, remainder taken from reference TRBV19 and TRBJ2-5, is DGGITQSPKYLFRKEGQNVTLSCEQNLNHDAMYWYRQDPGQGLRLIYYSQIVNDFQKGDIAEGYSVSREKKESFPLTVTSAQKNPTAFYLCARKKTGATPRETQYFGPGTRLLVL.

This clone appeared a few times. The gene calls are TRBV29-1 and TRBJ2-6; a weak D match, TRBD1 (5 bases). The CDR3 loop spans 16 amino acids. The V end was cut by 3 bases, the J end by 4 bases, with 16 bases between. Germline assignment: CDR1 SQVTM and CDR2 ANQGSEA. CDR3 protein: CSVDTPGASGANVLTF. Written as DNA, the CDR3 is TGCAGCGTTGACACCCCTGGGGCATCGGGGGCCAACGTCCTGACTTTC.

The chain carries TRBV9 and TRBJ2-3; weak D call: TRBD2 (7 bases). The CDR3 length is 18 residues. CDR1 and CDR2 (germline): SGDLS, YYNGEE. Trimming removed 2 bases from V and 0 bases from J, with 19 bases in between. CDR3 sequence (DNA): TGTGCCAGCAGCGTTAGGGGGGGAGTCTTGACTAGCACAGATACGCAGTATTTT. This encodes CASSVRGGVLTSTDTQYF. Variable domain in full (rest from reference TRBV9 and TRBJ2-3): DSGVTQTPKHLITATGQRVTLRCSPRSGDLSVYWYQQSLDQGLQFLIQYYNGEERAKGNILERFSAQQFPDLHSELNLSSLELGDSALYFCASSVRGGVLTSTDTQYFGPGTRLTVL.

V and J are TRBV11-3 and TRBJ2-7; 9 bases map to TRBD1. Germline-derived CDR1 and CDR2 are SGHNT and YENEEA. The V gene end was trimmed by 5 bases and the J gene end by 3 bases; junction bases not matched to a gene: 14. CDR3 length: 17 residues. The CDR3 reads CASSPWTGDASDYEQYF. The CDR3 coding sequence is TGTGCCAGCAGCCCCTGGACAGGGGACGCCTCGGACTACGAGCAGTACTTC.

CDR3 nucleotides: TGTGCCAGCAGCTTACGGTCAGCCATGAACACTGAAGCTTTCTTT. Translated: CASSLRSAMNTEAFF. This chain links TRBV7-3 with TRBJ1-1; D unresolved. The CDR3 has 15 residues. Germline CDR1 is SGHTA and CDR2 is FQGTGA. Trimming removed 2 bases at V and 0 bases at J, with 10 bases between.

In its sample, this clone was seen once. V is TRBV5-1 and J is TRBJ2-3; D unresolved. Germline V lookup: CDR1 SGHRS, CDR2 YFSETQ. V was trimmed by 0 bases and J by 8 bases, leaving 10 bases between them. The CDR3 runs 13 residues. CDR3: CASSLDSQATQYF. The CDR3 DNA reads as TGCGCCAGCAGCTTGGATAGCCAAGCTACGCAGTATTTT. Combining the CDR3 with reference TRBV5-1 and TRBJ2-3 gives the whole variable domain KAGVTQTPRYLIKTRGQQVTLSCSPISGHRSVSWYQQTPGQGLQFLFEYFSETQRNKGNFPGRFSGRQFSNSRSEMNVSTLELGDSALYLCASSLDSQATQYFGPGTRLTVL.

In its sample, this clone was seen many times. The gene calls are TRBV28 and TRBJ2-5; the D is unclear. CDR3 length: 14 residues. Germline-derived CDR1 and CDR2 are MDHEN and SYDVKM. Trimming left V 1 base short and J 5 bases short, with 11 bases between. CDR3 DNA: TGTGCCAGCAGTTTATCATTAGGGAAGGAGACCCAGTACTTC. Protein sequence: CASSLSLGKETQYF. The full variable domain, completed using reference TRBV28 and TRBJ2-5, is DVKVTQSSRYLVKRTGEKVFLECVQDMDHENMFWYRQDPGLGLRLIYFSYDVKMKEKGDIPEGYSVSREKKERFSLILESASTNQTSMYLCASSLSLGKETQYFGPGTRLLVL.

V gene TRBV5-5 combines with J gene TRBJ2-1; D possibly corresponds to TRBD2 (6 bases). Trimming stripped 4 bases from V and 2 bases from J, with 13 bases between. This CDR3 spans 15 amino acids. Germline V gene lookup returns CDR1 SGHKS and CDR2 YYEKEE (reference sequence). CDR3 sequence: CASSQEWTTYNEQFF. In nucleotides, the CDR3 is TGTGCCAGCAGCCAAGAATGGACTACCTACAATGAGCAGTTCTTC.

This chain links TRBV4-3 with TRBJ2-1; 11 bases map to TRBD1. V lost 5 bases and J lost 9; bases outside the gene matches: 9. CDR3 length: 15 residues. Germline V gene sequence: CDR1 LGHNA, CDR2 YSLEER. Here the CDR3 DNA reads TGCGCCAGCAGCATGGGGACAGGGGGAAGGGGTGAGCAGTTCTTC. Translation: CASSMGTGGRGEQFF.

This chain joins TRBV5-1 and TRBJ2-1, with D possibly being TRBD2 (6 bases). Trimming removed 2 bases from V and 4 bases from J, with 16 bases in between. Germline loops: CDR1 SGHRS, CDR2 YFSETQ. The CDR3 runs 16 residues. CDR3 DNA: TGCGCCAGCAGCTTTGGTACTAGCAGCACGTACAATGAGCAGTTCTTC. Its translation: CASSFGTSSTYNEQFF.

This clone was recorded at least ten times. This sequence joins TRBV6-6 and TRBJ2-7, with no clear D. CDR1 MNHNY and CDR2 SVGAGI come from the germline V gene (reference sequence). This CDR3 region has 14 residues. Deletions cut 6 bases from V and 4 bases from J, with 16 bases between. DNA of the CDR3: TGTGCCAGCAGAATATCAAACAGTTTGTACGAGCAGTACTTC. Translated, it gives CASRISNSLYEQYF.

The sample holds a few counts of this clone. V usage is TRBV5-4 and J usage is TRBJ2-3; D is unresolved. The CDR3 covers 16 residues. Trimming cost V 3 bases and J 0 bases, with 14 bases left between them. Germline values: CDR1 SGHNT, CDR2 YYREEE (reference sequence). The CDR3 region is CASSSAELTSTDTQYF. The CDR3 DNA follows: TGTGCCAGCAGCTCGGCAGAACTTACTAGCACAGATACGCAGTATTTT.